The 29 T cell receptor beta chains below come from one sample, sequenced in a study of cytomegalovirus exposure and HLA in healthy donors. The PCR employed 60 Vbeta primers together with 13 Jbeta primers. Profiled with immunoSEQ multiplex PCR; TCRdb holds only in-frame clones, not every one. Here the sample spans roughly 120,000 clones, around 79% being singletons. The sample taken for sequencing was PBMCs. Source of these receptors: a woman in her forties in good health and CMV-seropositive.

The chain couples TRBV7-2 to TRBJ2-1; 10 positions agree with TRBD1. V lost 5 bases and J lost 7; bases outside the gene matches: 11. Germline loops: CDR1 SGHTA, CDR2 FQGNSA. The CDR3 spans 16 residues. DNA for the CDR3: TGTGCCAGCAGCCCGCGACAGGGGGCGCAGACGAATGAGCAGTTCTTC. Its translation is CASSPRQGAQTNEQFF.

The CDR3 DNA reads TGTGCCAGCACCTTGGATGGACAGGGTCATCAGCCCCAGCATTTT. Translating gives CASTLDGQGHQPQHF. The V gene is TRBV11-2, the J gene TRBJ1-5; 8 nucleotides align to TRBD1. Germline V gene data show CDR1 as SGHAT and CDR2 as FQNNGV. With 7 bases clipped from V and 5 bases from J, the junction kept 10 bases outside the gene matches. The CDR3 has 15 amino acids.

The CDR3 bases are TGTGCCAGCAGTGAAGAAAGGAGTCCTAGCGGGAGGAGTACGTACGAGCAGTACTTC. Translating gives CASSEERSPSGRSTYEQYF. The rearrangement links TRBV6-1 to TRBJ2-7, with 11 nucleotides matching TRBD2. Germline assignment: CDR1 MNHNS and CDR2 SASEGT. The CDR3 runs 19 residues. Trimming cost V 1 base and J 4 bases; bases outside gene matches: 15.

V and J are TRBV9 and TRBJ2-2, with 8 nucleotides matching TRBD2. The junction had 6 bases not matched to a gene; V was cut back by 3 bases and J by 5 bases. The V gene's germline CDR1 is SGDLS and CDR2 YYNGEE. The CDR3 length is 15 residues. DNA for the CDR3: TGTGCCAGCAGCGACTTCCGGGGGGGGACCGGGGAGCTGTTTTTT. Protein sequence: CASSDFRGGTGELFF.

The chain couples TRBV5-4 to TRBJ2-4, with D tentatively TRBD2 (5 bases). The CDR3 contains 14 residues. V gave up 6 bases and J gave up 8 bases, with 18 bases separating them. Germline values: CDR1 SGHNT, CDR2 YYREEE (reference sequence). The CDR3 is CASTESGREHIQYF. DNA for the CDR3: TGTGCCAGCACCGAATCTGGAAGGGAGCACATTCAGTACTTC.

V and J are TRBV28 and TRBJ1-5; 7 positions match TRBD1. V lost 6 bases to trimming and J lost 2 bases; unmatched junction nucleotides: 10. In germline, CDR1 is MDHEN, CDR2 SYDVKM. The CDR3 sequence is 16 residues long. CDR3 in DNA: TGTGCCAGCAGCACGATCCGGACAGGACGCAATCAGCCCCAGCATTTT. As protein: CASSTIRTGRNQPQHF.

The gene calls are TRBV30 and TRBJ2-1; perhaps TRBD2 as D (6 bases). V dropped 4 bases and J dropped 7 bases, with 8 bases sitting between them. The CDR3 runs to 11 residues. Germline V gene sequence: CDR1 GTSNPN, CDR2 SVGIG (reference sequence). For the CDR3, the DNA is TGTGCCTGGACGAGCGGGAATGAGCAGTTCTTC. Its translation is CAWTSGNEQFF. Together with reference TRBV30 and TRBJ2-1, the CDR3 gives the full variable domain: SQTIHQWPATLVQPVGSPLSLECTVEGTSNPNLYWYRQAAGRGLQLLFYSVGIGQISSEVPQNLSASRPQDRQFILSSKKLLLSDSGFYLCAWTSGNEQFFGPGTRLTVL.

The J gene is TRBJ2-5, the V gene TRBV30; 9 bases line up with TRBD1. The J call may be in error: the DNA end matches TRBJ2-7 better. This CDR3 region has 15 residues. Germline CDR1 GTSNPN, CDR2 SVGIG (reference sequence). CDR3 coding DNA: TGTGCCTGGAGTGTAATTGGGACAGGGAAATTCGAGCAGTACTTC. This codes for CAWSVIGTGKFEQYF.

V gene TRBV30 combines with J gene TRBJ1-2, with D perhaps matching TRBD1 (5 bases). The CDR3 is made up of 16 amino acids. Germline values: CDR1 GTSNPN, CDR2 SVGIG (reference sequence). The ends were cut back, 4 bases at V and 0 bases at J, with 18 bases in the middle. The CDR3 DNA is TGTGCCTGGAAGTTGGGGGGTGGGGGGGCTAACTATGGCTACACCTTC. Its translation is CAWKLGGGGANYGYTF.

The genes are TRBV6-1 and TRBJ1-1; D may be TRBD1 (6 bases). The length of the CDR3 is 16 residues. The V end was cut by 6 bases, the J end by 5 bases, with 22 bases between. The germline gives CDR1 MNHNS, CDR2 SASEGT. CDR3 region: CASRELRQAFRTEAFF. DNA of the CDR3: TGTGCCAGCAGAGAATTAAGACAGGCCTTTAGGACTGAAGCTTTCTTT.

This chain links TRBV30 with TRBJ1-5, with 7 bases matching TRBD1. Germline trimming cut 2 bases from V and 4 bases from J; bases unmatched to any gene: 8. Germline V gene data show CDR1 as GTSNPN and CDR2 as SVGIG (reference sequence). This CDR3 comprises 15 residues. Here the CDR3 DNA reads TGTGCCTGGAGTAGGGTGACAGGGCTAAATCAGCCCCAGCATTTT. Its translation is CAWSRVTGLNQPQHF.

The V and J genes are TRBV2 and TRBJ1-4, with TRBD1 identical over 7 bases. Germline lookup yields CDR1 SNHLY and CDR2 FYNNEI. V gave up 6 bases and J gave up 4 bases; unmatched junction bases: 8. The CDR3 is 15 residues long. The CDR3 DNA reads as TGTGCCAGCAGAGCTACAGGGGTCCGTAATGAAAAACTGTTTTTT. This translates into CASRATGVRNEKLFF.

The J gene is TRBJ2-7, the V gene TRBV5-3; D gene uncertain. TRBV5-3 is an ORF; its function is uncertain. With 1 base removed from V and 6 bases from J, the gap between germline ends came to 8 bases. The CDR3 has 12 residues. The CDR3, as DNA: TGTGCCAGAAGCTTGAATAATTCCGAGCAGTACTTC. Residues: CARSLNNSEQYF.

V gene TRBV6-5 combines with J gene TRBJ1-3; D perhaps matches TRBD1 (5 bases). Germline CDR1 reads MNHEY; CDR2 reads SVGAGI. The germline V and J ends were trimmed by 6 bases and 4 bases, with 13 bases remaining between them. The CDR3 is made up of 14 amino acids. The CDR3 DNA reads TGTGCCAGCAGCCCCGATGGGGCCGGAAACACCATATATTTT. Translation: CASSPDGAGNTIYF.

This chain uses TRBV7-9 with TRBJ1-5; possible D gene TRBD1, 5 bases. The V and J ends lost 1 base and 0 bases respectively, with 10 bases between them. There are 16 residues in the CDR3. Germline V gene sequence: CDR1 SEHNR, CDR2 FQNEAQ (reference sequence). CDR3 sequence reads: CASSLGTGNSNQPQHF. The CDR3 DNA reads as TGTGCCAGCAGCTTAGGTACAGGAAATAGCAATCAGCCCCAGCATTTT.

The CDR3: CASSPMRSTDTQYF. The CDR3 nucleotides are TGTGCCAGCAGCCCCATGCGAAGCACAGATACGCAGTATTTT. The rearrangement joins TRBV9 to TRBJ2-3; D ambiguous. The CDR3 has 14 amino acids. Germline V gives CDR1 SGDLS, CDR2 YYNGEE. Trimming left V 4 bases short and J 0 bases short, with 9 bases between.

The genes are TRBV7-8 and TRBJ2-7; TRBD2 agrees at 8 bases. Trimming at V came to 5 bases and at J to 7 bases, leaving 13 bases not matched to a gene. The V gene's germline CDR1 is SGHVS and CDR2 FQNEAQ. The CDR3 spans 15 residues. CDR3 protein: CASSPGGGRVREQYF. Written as DNA, the CDR3 is TGTGCCAGCAGCCCCGGGGGGGGGCGCGTCCGGGAGCAGTACTTC.

This chain uses TRBV5-1 with TRBJ2-7; 7 positions match TRBD2. Germline V gives CDR1 SGHRS, CDR2 YFSETQ. This CDR3 spans 15 amino acids. Germline trimming cut 6 bases from V and 3 bases from J; bases unmatched to any gene: 12. The CDR3 loop reads CASTPRERGGYEQYF. CDR3 in DNA: TGCGCCAGCACCCCACGAGAGCGGGGAGGCTACGAGCAGTACTTC.

The rearrangement uses TRBV6-5 and TRBJ1-3, with 7 bases lining up with TRBD1. The CDR3 runs 15 residues. V gave up 7 bases and J gave up 2 bases; unmatched junction bases: 8. Germline CDR1 and CDR2: MNHEY and SVGAGI. CDR3 DNA sequence: TGTGCCAGCAAAGGACAGGAGGTTACTGGAAACACCATATATTTT. Its protein is CASKGQEVTGNTIYF.

This clone was detected once. The gene calls are TRBV28 and TRBJ1-5, with D perhaps TRBD1 (5 bases). The CDR3 extends over 13 amino acids. Germline V gene lookup returns CDR1 MDHEN and CDR2 SYDVKM. Trimming left V 7 bases short and J 6 bases short, with 13 bases between. The CDR3 DNA follows: TGTGCCAGCAAGTCGGGGGGATCTCAGCCCCAGCATTTT. This translates into CASKSGGSQPQHF.

The V and J genes are TRBV29-1 and TRBJ1-4; 7 bases align to TRBD1. CDR3 size: 13 residues. J gave up 7 bases and V 7 bases, and 9 bases lay outside the gene matches. Germline V gene data show CDR1 as SQVTM and CDR2 as ANQGSEA. CDR3 sequence (DNA): TGCAGCGCTTCGACAGGGTCTACTGAAAAACTGTTTTTT. Protein: CSASTGSTEKLFF.

The V and J genes are TRBV5-1 and TRBJ2-1; maybe TRBD1 (5 bases). The CDR3 consists of 15 residues. CDR1 is SGHRS and CDR2 is YFSETQ in the germline V gene. V shed 2 bases and J shed 7 bases, with 16 bases lying between them. The CDR3 DNA reads as TGCGCCAGCAGCTTAGACAGAACTCTGGTGAATGAGCAGTTCTTC. It is translated as CASSLDRTLVNEQFF.

This chain joins TRBV11-3 and TRBJ1-3; 7 bases fit TRBD1. This CDR3 comprises 14 residues. V dropped 5 bases and J dropped 2; count of bases not matched to a gene: 3. From germline, CDR1 is SGHNT and CDR2 YENEEA. CDR3 sequence: CASSRGTAGNTIYF. Written as DNA, the CDR3 is TGTGCCAGCAGCCGAGGGACAGCTGGAAACACCATATATTTT.

J is TRBJ2-3 and V is TRBV5-4; TRBD1 might be the D (6 bases). Germline V gene data show CDR1 as SGHNT and CDR2 as YYREEE (reference sequence). This CDR3 has 17 amino acids. V lost 4 bases and J lost 0, with 18 bases in between. The CDR3 nucleotides read TGTGCCAGCAGCGACGGGACAATTACTTCTAGCACAGATACGCAGTATTTT. Translating it yields CASSDGTITSSTDTQYF. Complete variable domain (other parts from reference TRBV5-4 and TRBJ2-3): ETGVTQSPTHLIKTRGQQVTLRCSSQSGHNTVSWYQQALGQGPQFIFQYYREEENGRGNFPPRFSGLQFPNYSSELNVNALELDDSALYLCASSDGTITSSTDTQYFGPGTRLTVL.

The chain is built from TRBV5-1 and TRBJ2-7; a possible D gene is TRBD1 (6 bases). Germline V gene data show CDR1 as SGHRS and CDR2 as YFSETQ. The CDR3 contains 13 residues. Trimming removed 1 base at V and 5 bases at J, with 10 bases between. CDR3 amino acids: CASSLRGQDEQYF. As DNA, the CDR3 is TGCGCCAGCAGCTTGCGGGGACAAGACGAGCAGTACTTC.

CDR3 nucleotide sequence: TGTGCCAGCAGCTTAGTTCCCTTACAGGGGGCTTCCTATAATTCACCCCTCCACTTT. Residues: CASSLVPLQGASYNSPLHF. J is TRBJ1-6 and V is TRBV11-2; 9 nucleotides match TRBD1. The trim removed 1 base at V and 1 base at J, leaving 8 bases unmatched. This CDR3 contains 19 residues. Germline assignment: CDR1 SGHAT and CDR2 FQNNGV. Looking up the rest from reference TRBV11-2 and TRBJ1-6 gives the full variable domain: EAGVAQSPRYKIIEKRQSVAFWCNPISGHATLYWYQQILGQGPKLLIQFQNNGVVDDSQLPKDRFSAERLKGVDSTLKIQPAKLEDSAVYLCASSLVPLQGASYNSPLHFGNGTRLTVT.

The genes are TRBV29-1 and TRBJ2-7; D perhaps matches TRBD1 (5 bases). The CDR3 extends over 13 amino acids. Germline lookup yields CDR1 SQVTM and CDR2 ANQGSEA. Trimming shortened V by 4 bases and J by 0 bases, and 10 bases separated the two germline ends. This CDR3 reads CSVVEDNSYEQYF. DNA of the CDR3: TGCAGCGTTGTCGAGGACAACTCCTACGAGCAGTACTTC.

The chain employs TRBV7-9 and TRBJ2-7, with D unclear. This CDR3 contains 12 residues. Germline CDR1 is SEHNR and CDR2 is FQNEAQ (reference sequence). Trimming cost V 2 bases and J 6 bases, with 8 bases left between them. CDR3 in DNA: TGTGCCAGCAGCTTAAGCTCGGGCGAGCAGTACTTC. Amino acid sequence: CASSLSSGEQYF.

The sample holds a few counts of this clone. The chain recombines TRBV5-1 with TRBJ1-6; D not resolved. The V and J ends lost 0 bases and 7 bases respectively, with 17 bases between them. This CDR3 is built from 17 residues. The germline V gene has CDR1 SGHRS and CDR2 YFSETQ. The CDR3 spells CASSLEATGIGNSPLHF. The CDR3 DNA reads TGCGCCAGCAGCTTGGAGGCAACCGGGATCGGGAATTCACCCCTCCACTTT.